This T cell receptor beta chain was sequenced for a study of cytomegalovirus exposure and HLA in healthy donors. Study-wide points: Donor immune exposure was known only as CMV serostatus.

The germline V gene has CDR1 SGHRS and CDR2 YFSETQ. This CDR3 comprises 15 residues. The J segment lost 4 bases and the V segment lost 3 bases, leaving 3 bases of the junction unmatched. Amplification used 60 Vbeta primers and 13 Jbeta primers. The assay was immunoSEQ multiplex PCR, and TCRdb's table has in-frame clones only and misses some. Among more than 140,000 clones listed, 75% to 80% were seen once. For this clone: As yet, its antigen is unknown.

Sequencing input: PBMCs. This rearrangement joins TRBV5-1 to TRBJ2-2; 10 nucleotides match TRBD1. The sequence derives from a male donor in good health and CMV-seronegative. This CDR3 reads CASSWDRGFTGELFF. The DNA for the CDR3 is TGCGCCAGCAGCTGGGACAGGGGATTCACCGGGGAGCTGTTTTTT.